The 25 T cell receptor beta chains in this list originate from one sample, sequenced in a study of early T cells in non-severe SARS-CoV-2 infection. One entry per CDR3 protein, called by TCRdb with MiXCR from the 5' RACE reads. Here the sample spans tens of thousands of distinct CDR3 sequences, more than 10% being singletons. The sequencing used whole blood, collected at baseline. The receptors shown here come from an adult who was a healthcare worker with PCR-confirmed SARS-CoV-2 infection or an uninfected control (not recorded which). The donor label of this sample is uncertain.

DNA of the CDR3: TGTGCCAGCAGCAAAGGGACAGAGAACACTGAAGCTTTCTTT. It codes for CASSKGTENTEAFF. The V call is TRBV7-3, the J call TRBJ1-1; 7 bases line up with TRBD1. CDR3 size: 14 residues. Germline V gives CDR1 SGHTA, CDR2 FQGTGA. V trimming: 5 bases; J trimming: 1 base; junction bases outside the gene matches: 4.

The chain combines TRBV2 with TRBJ1-6, with D maybe TRBD1 (5 bases). Trimming removed 8 bases at V and 7 bases at J, with 9 bases between. Per the germline V gene, CDR1 is SNHLY and CDR2 is FYNNEI. The CDR3 has 12 amino acids. The DNA for the CDR3 is TGTGCCAGCGCTAGGACAAATTCACCCCTCCACTTT. Translated, it gives CASARTNSPLHF.

V and J are TRBV3-1 and TRBJ2-2, with 9 bases that match TRBD2. The ends lost 5 bases at V and 2 bases at J; junction bases unmatched: 15. The CDR3 totals 19 residues. Germline V lookup: CDR1 LGHDT, CDR2 YNNKEL (reference sequence). In DNA, the CDR3 is TGTGCCAGCAGCACCTATGTAAAGCGGGGGGCCTATAACACCGGGGAGCTGTTTTTT. This translates into CASSTYVKRGAYNTGELFF.

V gene TRBV29-1 combines with J gene TRBJ2-1; the match to TRBD1 covers 10 bases. The germline CDR1 and CDR2 sequences are SQVTM and ANQGSEA. The CDR3 loop spans 18 amino acids. V lost 6 bases and J lost 1; bases outside the gene matches: 15. CDR3 amino acids: CSVTRGQGPLSSYNEQFF. Here the CDR3 DNA reads TGCAGCGTGACCCGGGGACAGGGGCCCCTCTCATCCTACAATGAGCAGTTCTTC.

This clonotype has more than one count but fewer than ten. This chain links TRBV7-2 with TRBJ2-1; D may be TRBD2 (6 bases). The CDR3 length is 16 residues. Germline V gene sequence: CDR1 SGHTA, CDR2 FQGNSA. V was cut by 2 bases and J by 2 bases, with 13 bases left in between. The CDR3 bases are TGTGCCAGCAGCTTATTTGGTAGCGGCACCTACAATGAGCAGTTCTTC. Protein product: CASSLFGSGTYNEQFF.

This clonotype was seen many times. The rearrangement uses TRBV7-6 and TRBJ2-7; 9 bases align to TRBD1. The V gene end was trimmed by 5 bases and the J gene end by 1 base; junction bases not matched to a gene: 3. The CDR3 is 14 amino acids. Germline V lookup: CDR1 SGHVS, CDR2 FNYEAQ. CDR3 sequence reads: CASSPGTGSYEQYV. The CDR3 bases are TGTGCCAGCAGCCCCGGGACAGGGTCCTACGAGCAGTACGTC.

This chain connects TRBV6-1 to TRBJ2-5; TRBD1 matches at 9 bases. Per the germline V gene, CDR1 is MNHNS and CDR2 is SASEGT. This CDR3 has 12 residues. The junction had 5 bases not matched to a gene; V was cut back by 6 bases and J by 9 bases. The CDR3 DNA reads as TGTGCCAGCAGAGGGACAGGGCGGGCCCAGTACTTC. Its protein product is CASRGTGRAQYF.

The chain carries TRBV10-2 and TRBJ2-5; D assignment may be TRBD1 or TRBD2 (5 bases each). There are 13 residues in the CDR3. The germline CDR1 and CDR2 sequences are WSHSY and SAAADI. Trimming left V 6 bases short and J 5 bases short, with 13 bases between. DNA of the CDR3: TGCGCCAGCAGCGTGGGGGTTCGGGAGACCCAGTACTTC. Translated, it gives CASSVGVRETQYF.

This rearrangement joins TRBV7-7 to TRBJ2-5; 7 bases fit TRBD1. Germline trimming cut 5 bases from V and 3 bases from J; bases unmatched to any gene: 3. Germline V gene lookup returns CDR1 SSHAT and CDR2 FNYEAQ (reference sequence). CDR3 length equals 13 residues. Here the CDR3 DNA reads TGTGCCAGCAGCCGGGGACAGAAAGAGACCCAGTACTTC. It is translated as CASSRGQKETQYF.

This clonotype was observed once. The CDR3 DNA follows: TGTGCCAGCAGTCTTCAGGGGGGCTCGAATTCACCCCTCCACTTT. Translation gives CASSLQGGSNSPLHF. The chain has TRBV27 and TRBJ1-6, with 7 bases that match TRBD1. CDR3 length: 15 residues. Per germline, CDR1 MNHEY and CDR2 SMNVEV (reference sequence). The V and J ends lost 5 bases and 7 bases, in that order; junction bases with no gene match: 8.

There are many counts of this clonotype. The chain has TRBV3-1 and TRBJ2-4; no clear D. The length of the CDR3 is 18 residues. CDR1 is LGHDT, CDR2 YNNKEL, per germline (reference sequence). The V end lost 4 bases, the J end lost 3 bases, and 22 bases lay between the germline ends. CDR3 loop: CASSPTRFDMGGKNIQYF. DNA of the CDR3: TGTGCCAGCAGCCCTACTCGATTTGACATGGGCGGCAAAAACATTCAGTACTTC.

J is TRBJ2-2 and V is TRBV15, with TRBD2 identical over 10 bases. V dropped 5 bases and J dropped 1; count of bases not matched to a gene: 13. This CDR3 comprises 19 residues. CDR1 is LNHNV and CDR2 is YYDKDF in the germline V gene (reference sequence). The CDR3 region is CATSRKRGSSGGNTGELFF. CDR3 in DNA: TGTGCCACCAGCCGCAAGAGGGGATCTAGCGGGGGGAACACCGGGGAGCTGTTTTTT.

In this sample, this clonotype turned up a few times. This chain connects TRBV11-2 to TRBJ2-4; 7 positions agree with TRBD1. The ends lost 1 base at V and 4 bases at J; junction bases unmatched: 4. Germline lookup yields CDR1 SGHAT and CDR2 FQNNGV. This CDR3 contains 15 residues. The chain's CDR3 is CASSLAGTAKNIQYF. The CDR3 DNA reads as TGTGCCAGCAGCTTAGCAGGGACAGCTAAAAACATTCAGTACTTC.

The chain combines TRBV5-4 with TRBJ1-2; no clear D gene. Trimming shortened V by 1 base and J by 2 bases, and 12 bases separated the two germline ends. Germline V gives CDR1 SGHNT, CDR2 YYREEE (reference sequence). This CDR3 is 15 amino acids long. For the CDR3, the DNA is TGTGCCAGCAGCTTGAGAACGAGTTCCAACTATGGCTACACCTTC. Its protein product is CASSLRTSSNYGYTF.

CDR3 sequence reads: CASSPRGRSHEQYV. CDR3 nucleotides: TGTGCCAGCAGCCCCCGCGGGCGCTCCCACGAGCAGTACGTC. The rearrangement links TRBV7-2 to TRBJ2-7; D is possibly TRBD2 (5 bases). CDR1 SGHTA and CDR2 FQGNSA come from the germline V gene. The CDR3 extends over 14 amino acids.

The J gene is TRBJ2-2, the V gene TRBV19; a possible D gene is TRBD1 (6 bases). This CDR3 has 16 residues. Germline CDR1 and CDR2: LNHDA and SQIVND (reference sequence). Trimming removed 1 base from V and 0 bases from J, with 9 bases in between. This CDR3 reads CASSIGAGANTGELFF. CDR3 nucleotides: TGTGCCAGTAGTATAGGGGCAGGGGCGAACACCGGGGAGCTGTTTTTT.

This chain links TRBV20-1 with TRBJ1-3, with D maybe TRBD1 (5 bases). The CDR3 sequence is 14 residues long. V was cut by 5 bases and J by 2 bases, with 13 bases left in between. Per the germline V gene, CDR1 is DFQATT and CDR2 is SNEGSKA (reference sequence). The CDR3 region is CSAPGTGAGNTIYF. The CDR3 DNA is TGCAGTGCTCCGGGGACGGGGGCTGGAAACACCATATATTTT.

This clonotype has only a few counts. The CDR3 nucleotides read TGTGCCAGCAGTTTGGACAGGGTGAAAGATACGCAGTATTTT. Amino acids: CASSLDRVKDTQYF. This sequence joins TRBV12-3 or TRBV12-4 and TRBJ2-3; TRBD1 matches at 8 bases. The CDR3 extends over 14 amino acids. Germline trimming cut 3 bases from V and 5 bases from J; bases unmatched to any gene: 4.

Notes on this clonotype: An end of the junction does not agree with germline; a read error may underlie this. The chain joins TRBV5-1 to TRBJ2-3; D may be TRBD1 (5 bases). This CDR3 is built from 14 residues. Germline CDR1 and CDR2: SGHRS and YFSETQ. CDR3 residues: CASSLQDNTDTRYF. The CDR3 nucleotides read TGCGCCAGCAGCTTGCAGGACAACACAGATACGCGGTATTTT.

The table lists this clonotype with a few counts. The V call is TRBV12-3 or TRBV12-4, the J call TRBJ2-2; 11 nucleotides line up with TRBD1. J gave up 2 bases and V 6 bases, and 8 bases lay outside the gene matches. The CDR3 loop spans 17 amino acids. The CDR3 DNA sequence: TGTGCCAGCAGAACGCCGGACAGGGGGCCTAACACCGGGGAGCTGTTTTTT. It yields the protein CASRTPDRGPNTGELFF.

In its sample, this clonotype was seen many times. The chain uses TRBV9 and TRBJ1-5; D perhaps matches TRBD1 (5 bases). V lost 0 bases and J lost 3, with 10 bases in between. The CDR3 is made up of 15 amino acids. Germline CDR1 SGDLS, CDR2 YYNGEE. CDR3 DNA: TGTGCCAGCAGCGTAGCGGGGGAGCCCAATCAGCCCCAGCATTTT. It specifies CASSVAGEPNQPQHF.

This clonotype has more than one count but fewer than ten. The V call is TRBV10-3, the J call TRBJ2-5; D remains unclear. The germline gives CDR1 ENHRY, CDR2 SYGVKD. The CDR3 is 14 residues long. V lost 4 bases and J lost 2, with 11 bases in between. The CDR3 region is CAISVSSNQETQYF. CDR3 DNA sequence: TGTGCCATCAGTGTGAGCAGTAATCAAGAGACCCAGTACTTC.

This clonotype has a count of ten or more. V is TRBV6-1 and J is TRBJ1-1, with unresolved D. The length of the CDR3 is 15 residues. V was cut by 4 bases and J by 3 bases, with 15 bases left in between. Germline values: CDR1 MNHNS, CDR2 SASEGT. This chain's CDR3 is CASSGMTHQDTEAFF. The CDR3 nucleotides are TGTGCCAGCAGTGGGATGACCCACCAGGACACTGAAGCTTTCTTT.

This clonotype was counted many times. The V gene is TRBV19, the J gene TRBJ1-6, with TRBD1 matching 8 bases. The trim removed 4 bases at V and 0 bases at J, leaving 5 bases unmatched. The CDR3 runs 17 residues. CDR1 and CDR2 from the germline V gene are LNHDA and SQIVND (reference sequence). CDR3 region: CASSTRQGSSYNSPLHF. The CDR3 DNA reads TGTGCCAGTAGTACTCGACAGGGGAGCTCCTATAATTCACCCCTCCACTTT.

This clonotype was counted between two and nine times. The rearrangement uses TRBV5-1 and TRBJ2-3; 9 nucleotides align to TRBD1. V lost 3 bases to trimming and J lost 1 base; unmatched junction nucleotides: 9. The CDR3 spans 17 residues. Germline lookup yields CDR1 SGHRS and CDR2 YFSETQ. In DNA form, the CDR3 reads TGCGCCAGCAGCTGGACCCGGACAGGGGAGCGCACAGATACGCAGTATTTT. This gives the protein CASSWTRTGERTDTQYF.